This TCR beta chain came from a study of blood T cell repertoires in COVID-19. Study background: Both acute and convalescent COVID-19 samples were obtained from the United States, Italy and Spain. In each case, the material was cDNA or gDNA derived from T cells, B-cell-depleted T cells, or PBMCs.

TCRdb's copy holds only in-frame clones and misses some; the assay was immunoSEQ multiplex PCR. The sample includes around 300,000 clones, 90% seen only once; the top ten take 1.7%. V lost 5 bases and J lost 4; bases outside the gene matches: 4. The CDR3 runs 13 residues. Recruits, aged roughly 18 to 100 years, lived in 20 to 30 US areas. Participants had their cohort set by participant-reported clinical history. Material for sequencing was PBMCs or T cells enriched from blood (not recorded which). The chain employs TRBV12-3 or TRBV12-4 and TRBJ1-2, with 7 bases fitting TRBD1. This receptor was obtained from a young woman with acute COVID-19. DNA of the CDR3: TGTGCCAGCAGTCCGACAGGGACCTATGGCTACACCTTC. Its protein product is CASSPTGTYGYTF.